This is a list of T cell receptor beta chains from one sample in a study of graft-versus-host responses after intestinal transplantation. No cognate antigen is known for these TCRs. TCRdb's copy holds only in-frame clones and misses some; the assay was immunoSEQ multiplex PCR. Of over 90,000 clones in the sample, 91% were seen once. Sequenced material: unstimulated CD4+ T cells sorted from spleen or lymph node cells, taken before transplant. Receptors originate from a human donor who was the organ donor for an intestinal transplant. The CDR3 runs from the conserved cysteine through the conserved F or W. A D gene is named only where the DNA matches it firmly. Clone size is shown for a subset of rows, as once, few, many or a class of expanded clone.

V gene,clone size,D gene,CDR3 protein
TRBV7-3,-,TRBD1,CASSTSTGSGYGYTF
TRBV5-4,-,TRBD2,CASSISGGADETQYF
TRBV9,-,-,CASSVQGGGNTIYF
TRBV4-1,-,TRBD2,CASSQVSRGGLYEQYF
TRBV29-1,-,TRBD1,CSVGQGAQETQYF
TRBV5-6,-,-,CASSSPDINYGYTF
TRBV27,-,-,CASRSTGWGYTF
TRBV5-6,-,-,CASSLVGGIEKLFF
TRBV11-3,-,TRBD2,CASGISGGYTDTQYF
TRBV9,-,-,CASSVVGEGNTIYF
TRBV21-1,-,-,CARGQPTDTQYF
TRBV4-2,-,TRBD1,CASSQDADRGLYYGYTF
TRBV6-1,few,-,CASSRQGGGQFF
TRBV19,-,TRBD2,CASSIAGTRLQETQYF
TRBV4-2,-,-,CASSLTFTSLLETQYF
TRBV18,-,-,CASSPIAGVVGELFF
TRBV4-1,-,-,CASSQEPRAYEQYF
TRBV4-2,-,TRBD1,CASSSRTGGGNQPQHF
TRBV30,-,TRBD2,CAWRGFSAGGASYNEQFF
TRBV13,-,-,CASSLGGGSGQPQHF
TRBV6-5,-,TRBD1,CASRFRGPNTEAFF
TRBV6-5,-,TRBD1,CASSYGQGGGYTF
TRBV2,-,-,CASTPFSSAGPGYTF
TRBV9,once,-,CARGKRSSYNSPLHF
TRBV5-6,-,-,CASSSPTRRDNEKLFF
TRBV27,once,-,CASSLRQGSNEQYF
TRBV10-3,-,-,CAISEKGGQPEKLFF
TRBV6-4,-,-,CASSDSADRQQETQYF
TRBV7-2,-,TRBD1,CASSPWTGRREQFF
TRBV30,-,-,CASSPGSQGYGYTF
TRBV27,-,-,CASSSTRQATNYGYTF
TRBV27,few,TRBD1,CASSLYRGPGNTIYF
TRBV18,once,-,CASSPPRQVANEKLFF
TRBV28,once,TRBD1,CASSLPGQANYEQYF
TRBV4-2,-,TRBD2,CASSQLAGGSIEQFF
TRBV4-3,-,TRBD2,CASSQDWARGGGNEQYF
TRBV5-4,-,-,CASSFRGGLGETQYF